Following are 4 T cell receptor beta chains from one sample sequenced in a study of breast tumors, draining lymph nodes, adjacent tissues. The lymph nodes were axillary draining lymph nodes from breast cancer patients. A single record per CDR3 protein comes from TCRdb applying MiXCR to the multiplex PCR reads. The sample includes 130,000 or so distinct CDR3 sequences, 21% of them seen just once. Sequencing was performed on axillary lymph node tissue. The receptor set was obtained from a female donor with breast cancer. Some clones in this sample may be carry-over from other donors' samples.

Concerning this clonotype: The junction does not match germline at one end; this may be a read error. The CDR3 coding sequence is TGTACCAGCAGCTTATATTTGTCGGATACGCAGTATTTT. Amino acids: CTSSLYLSDTQYF. This rearrangement joins TRBV11-2 to TRBJ2-3, with D hard to call. The CDR3 runs to 13 residues. Germline loops: CDR1 SGHAT, CDR2 FQNNGV.

As concerns this clonotype: One base away lies a much larger clone, so this may be a sequencing read error. It is likely a read error, because the conserved phenylalanine at the end of the CDR3 is missing. The gene calls are TRBV2 and TRBJ1-5, with D perhaps TRBD1 (5 bases). The germline V and J ends were trimmed by 7 bases and 2 bases, with 15 bases remaining between them. Per the germline V gene, CDR1 is SNHLY and CDR2 is FYNNEI. This CDR3 is built from 15 residues. The CDR3 coding sequence is TGTGCCAGCACAGTGGGGGATGTGGGCAATCAGCCCCAGCATTCT. Translation: CASTVGDVGNQPQHS.

This clonotype was seen ten or more times. This chain links TRBV20-1 with TRBJ1-2; TRBD1 agrees at 7 bases. The V gene end was trimmed by 6 bases and the J gene end by 4 bases; junction bases not matched to a gene: 8. Germline V gene lookup returns CDR1 DFQATT and CDR2 SNEGSKA (reference sequence). The CDR3 totals 13 residues. The CDR3 DNA reads TGCAGTGCACCAAGCGGGACAGCCTATGGCTACACCTTC. Translation gives CSAPSGTAYGYTF.

In its sample, this clonotype was seen a few times. This chain connects TRBV28 to TRBJ2-4; D possibly corresponds to TRBD2 (6 bases). V shed 5 bases and J shed 3 bases, with 11 bases lying between them. The CDR3 contains 14 residues. CDR1 MDHEN and CDR2 SYDVKM come from the germline V gene. DNA of the CDR3: TGTGCCAGCAGTCCGGGGGTCAACAAAAACATTCAGTACTTC. This translates into CASSPGVNKNIQYF. Combining the CDR3 with reference TRBV28 and TRBJ2-4 gives the whole variable domain DVKVTQSSRYLVKRTGEKVFLECVQDMDHENMFWYRQDPGLGLRLIYFSYDVKMKEKGDIPEGYSVSREKKERFSLILESASTNQTSMYLCASSPGVNKNIQYFGAGTRLSVL.